This T cell receptor beta chain was identified in a study of blood T cells in healthy people across ages. Findings and caveats of the study: Estimates based on one million T cells were treated as lower bounds.

It was with a sample-barcoded 5' primer and a J-beta primer mix that a second PCR of roughly 7 to 12 cycles was run. MiXCR, run by TCRdb on the 5' RACE reads, gives a single entry per CDR3 protein. The sample has over 1.5 million distinct CDR3 sequences; approximately 50% are singletons. In this sample, this clonotype turned up once. Its matching antigen is unknown. The junction shows a germline mismatch at one end, possibly a read error. Germline V lookup: CDR1 MNHEY, CDR2 SVGAGI. This CDR3 spans 15 amino acids. Each of the donors had ten milliliters of peripheral blood drawn into EDTA-treated Vacutainer tubes.

The receptor comes from a woman aged 40 to 50 in good health. Sequenced sample: blood. V gene TRBV6-5 combines with J gene TRBJ2-1; TRBD2 matches at 10 bases. This CDR3 is CASRPTSGVYNERFF. The DNA for the CDR3 is TGTGCCAGCAGACCTACTAGCGGGGTATACAATGAGCGGTTCTTC.